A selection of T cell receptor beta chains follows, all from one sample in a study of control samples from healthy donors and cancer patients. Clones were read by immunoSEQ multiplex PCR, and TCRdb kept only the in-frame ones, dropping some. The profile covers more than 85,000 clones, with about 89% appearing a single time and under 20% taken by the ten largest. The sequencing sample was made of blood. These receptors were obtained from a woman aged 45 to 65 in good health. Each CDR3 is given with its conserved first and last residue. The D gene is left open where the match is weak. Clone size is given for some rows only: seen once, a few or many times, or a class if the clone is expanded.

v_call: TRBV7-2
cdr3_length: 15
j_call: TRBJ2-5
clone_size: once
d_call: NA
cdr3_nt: TGTGCCAGCAGCCCCCGGGCCCTGTACCAAGAGACCCAGTACTTC
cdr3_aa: CASSPRALYQETQYF

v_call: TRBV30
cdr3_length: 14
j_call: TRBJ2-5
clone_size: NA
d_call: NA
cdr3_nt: TGTGCCTGGATTTCCCAGGCCGGGCAAGAGACCCAGTACTTC
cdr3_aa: CAWISQAGQETQYF

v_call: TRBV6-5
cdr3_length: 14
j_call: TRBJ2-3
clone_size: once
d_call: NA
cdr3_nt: TGTGCCAGCAGTCGCGGACATGGCCTCGATACGCAGTATTTT
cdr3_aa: CASSRGHGLDTQYF

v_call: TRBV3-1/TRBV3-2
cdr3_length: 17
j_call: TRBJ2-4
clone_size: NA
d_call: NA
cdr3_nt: TGTGCCAGCAGCCAGGACTCGCATACCCGAGCCAAAAACATTCAGTACTTC
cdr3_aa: CASSQDSHTRAKNIQYF

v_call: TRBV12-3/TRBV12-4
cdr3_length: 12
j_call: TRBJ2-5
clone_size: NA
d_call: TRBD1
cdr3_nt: TGTGCCAGCAGGGGGACAGAAGAGACCCAGTACTTC
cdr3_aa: CASRGTEETQYF

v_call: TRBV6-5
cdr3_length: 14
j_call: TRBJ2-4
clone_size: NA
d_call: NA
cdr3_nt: TGTGCCACCATGGAGGGACAGTTTAAAAACATTCAGTACTTC
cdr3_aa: CATMEGQFKNIQYF

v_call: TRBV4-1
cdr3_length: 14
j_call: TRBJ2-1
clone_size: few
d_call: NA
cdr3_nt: TGCGCCAGCAGCCGATCAACAGTGAACAATGAGCAGTTCTTC
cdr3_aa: CASSRSTVNNEQFF

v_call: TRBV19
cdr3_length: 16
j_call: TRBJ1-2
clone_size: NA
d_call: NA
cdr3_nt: TGTGCCACTTCCCCAATCCGGGGTCCGAAGAGAGATGGCTACACCTTC
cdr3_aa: CATSPIRGPKRDGYTF

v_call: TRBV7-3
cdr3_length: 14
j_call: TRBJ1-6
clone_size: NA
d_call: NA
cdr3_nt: TGTGCCAGCAGCCGCACAGCCTTCCTTTCACCCCTCCACTTT
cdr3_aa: CASSRTAFLSPLHF

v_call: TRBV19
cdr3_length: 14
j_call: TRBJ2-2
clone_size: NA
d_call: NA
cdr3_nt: TGTGCCAGTAGGGGAGCGGCGGACACCGGGGAGCTGTTTTTT
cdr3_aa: CASRGAADTGELFF

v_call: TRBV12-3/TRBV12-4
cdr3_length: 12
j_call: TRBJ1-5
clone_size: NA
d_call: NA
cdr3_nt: TGTGCCAGCAAACTGGGGGGTCAGCCCCAGCATTTT
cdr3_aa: CASKLGGQPQHF